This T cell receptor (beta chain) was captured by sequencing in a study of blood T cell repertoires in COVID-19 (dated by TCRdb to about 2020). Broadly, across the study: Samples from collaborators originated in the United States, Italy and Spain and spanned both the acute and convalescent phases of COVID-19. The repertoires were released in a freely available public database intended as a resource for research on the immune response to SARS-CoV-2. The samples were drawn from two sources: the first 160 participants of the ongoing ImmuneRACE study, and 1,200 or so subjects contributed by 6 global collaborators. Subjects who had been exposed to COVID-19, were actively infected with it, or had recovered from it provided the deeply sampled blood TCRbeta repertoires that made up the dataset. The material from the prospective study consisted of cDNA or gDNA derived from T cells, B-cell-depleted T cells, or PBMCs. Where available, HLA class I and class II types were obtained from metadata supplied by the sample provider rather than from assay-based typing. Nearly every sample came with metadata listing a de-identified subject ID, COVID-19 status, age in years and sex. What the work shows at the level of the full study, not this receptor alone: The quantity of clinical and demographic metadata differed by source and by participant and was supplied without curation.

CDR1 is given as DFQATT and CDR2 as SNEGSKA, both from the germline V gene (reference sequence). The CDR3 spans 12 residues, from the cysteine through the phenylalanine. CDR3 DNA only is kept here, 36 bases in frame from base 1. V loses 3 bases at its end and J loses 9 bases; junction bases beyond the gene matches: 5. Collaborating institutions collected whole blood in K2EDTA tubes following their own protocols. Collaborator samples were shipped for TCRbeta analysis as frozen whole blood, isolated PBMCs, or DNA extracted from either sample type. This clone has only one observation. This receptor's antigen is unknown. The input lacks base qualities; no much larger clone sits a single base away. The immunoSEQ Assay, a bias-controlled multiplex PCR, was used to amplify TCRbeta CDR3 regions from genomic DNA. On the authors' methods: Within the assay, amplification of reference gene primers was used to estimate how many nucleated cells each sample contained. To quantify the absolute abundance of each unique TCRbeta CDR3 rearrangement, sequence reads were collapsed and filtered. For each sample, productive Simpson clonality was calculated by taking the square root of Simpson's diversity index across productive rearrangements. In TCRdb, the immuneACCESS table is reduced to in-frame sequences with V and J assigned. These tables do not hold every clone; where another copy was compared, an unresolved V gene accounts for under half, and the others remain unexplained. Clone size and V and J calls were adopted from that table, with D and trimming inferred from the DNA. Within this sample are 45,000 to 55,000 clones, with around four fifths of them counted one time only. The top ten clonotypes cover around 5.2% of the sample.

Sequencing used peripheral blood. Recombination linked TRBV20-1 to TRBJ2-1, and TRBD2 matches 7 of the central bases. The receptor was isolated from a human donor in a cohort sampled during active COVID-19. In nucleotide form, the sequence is TGCAGTGCTAGTCCGGGCGGGGGTGAGCAGTTCTTC. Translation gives CSASPGGGEQFF.